This TCR beta chain was sequenced in a study of lung T cells in sarcoidosis with Löfgren's syndrome. As for the study in general: Bronchoalveolar lavage fluid in sarcoidosis accumulates CD4+ T cells.

TCRdb used MiXCR to reprocess the reads, holding one entry per CDR3 protein. The sample lists approximately 19,000 distinct CDR3 sequences, about 20% seen once, with roughly 4% in the top ten. Study observations and caveats: TRAV12-1 preferentially paired with TRBV2, with homologous CDR3s. Shared TRAV12-1 and TRBV2 CDR3 motifs across Löfgren's syndrome patients reportedly suggested public CD4+ TCRs. Versus controls, Löfgren's syndrome patients reportedly showed TRAV12-1 and TRBV2 as most expanded.

Germline assignment: CDR1 SQVTM and CDR2 ANQGSEA. The CDR3 consists of 15 residues. Trimming pared 4 bases from V and 0 bases from J, leaving 14 bases between. Only a few counts were recorded for this clonotype. Its matching antigen is unknown. The sequencing input was CD4+ T cells from PBMCs. V and J are TRBV29-1 and TRBJ2-3; D possibly matches TRBD1 or TRBD2 (5 bases each). The receptor comes from a human donor with sarcoidosis (Löfgren's syndrome or another form), or a control subject (not recorded which). Here the CDR3 DNA reads TGCAGCGTTGTCGGGGACCTATTAAGCACAGATACGCAGTATTTT. Translated, it gives CSVVGDLLSTDTQYF.